The 2 T cell receptor beta chains below were found in one sample sequenced in a study of blood T cell repertoires in COVID-19. Profiled with immunoSEQ multiplex PCR; TCRdb holds only in-frame clones, not every one. Found here are roughly 220,000 clones, around 90% of them singletons; the top ten hold about 2.6%. Source material: PBMCs or T cells enriched from blood (not recorded which). These receptors all stem from a woman aged 25 to 39 who had recovered from COVID-19.

This clone was seen at least ten times. J is TRBJ2-7 and V is TRBV9; D uncertain. CDR1 and CDR2 from the germline V gene are SGDLS and YYNGEE. The CDR3 runs 14 residues. With 3 bases removed from V and 2 bases from J, the gap between germline ends came to 12 bases. The CDR3 bases are TGTGCCAGCAGCGCCCGATTTGAGCCCTACGAGCAGTACTTC. Protein: CASSARFEPYEQYF. Full variable domain (remainder filled in from reference TRBV9 and TRBJ2-7): DSGVTQTPKHLITATGQRVTLRCSPRSGDLSVYWYQQSLDQGLQFLIQYYNGEERAKGNILERFSAQQFPDLHSELNLSSLELGDSALYFCASSARFEPYEQYFGPGTRLTVT.

This CDR3 is CASSLDAQSGEQYF. The CDR3, as DNA: TGTGCCAGCAGCTTAGATGCCCAGTCTGGCGAGCAGTACTTC. The V call is TRBV7-9, the J call TRBJ2-7; D is uncertain. The CDR3 spans 14 residues. Germline values: CDR1 SEHNR, CDR2 FQNEAQ (reference sequence). V shed 1 base and J shed 6 bases, with 13 bases lying between them.